These T cell receptor beta chains were read from a single sample in a study of shared clonotypes between healthy human individuals. The method was immunoSEQ multiplex PCR; TCRdb's version includes in-frame clones alone and lacks a portion of them. Of about 2.3 million clones detected, 92% appear once; the ten largest clones hold more than 0.35%. The sample comprised naive CD4+ T cells from PBMCs. The origin of the receptors is a man in his late teens or twenties in good health. Some clones in this sample may be carry-over from other donors' samples. Both conserved end residues are part of each CDR3. The order of the fields is D gene, J gene, clone size, V gene, CDR3 DNA, CDR3 protein. A D gene is named only where the DNA matches it firmly. Expanded clones are given a class, and other clones once, few, many or no size at all.

.,TRBJ2-7,.,TRBV28,TGTGCCAGCAGTTCATCTTCGACAGTGAGCTCCTACGAGCAGTACTTC,CASSSSSTVSSYEQYF
.,TRBJ2-7,.,TRBV25-1,TGTGCCAGCAGCACGTACTCCTACGAGCAGTACTTC,CASSTYSYEQYF
.,TRBJ2-1,.,TRBV18,TGTGCCAGCTCACCATCTTCCTACAATGAGCAGTTCTTC,CASSPSSYNEQFF
.,TRBJ2-7,.,TRBV18,TGTGCCAGCTCACTGGCTGGGCAACGCCCCTACGAGCAGTACTTC,CASSLAGQRPYEQYF
.,TRBJ1-2,.,TRBV19,TGTGCCAGTAGTATTGCGGCTCCCTATGGCTACACCTTC,CASSIAAPYGYTF
TRBD2,TRBJ2-3,.,TRBV9,TGTGCCAGCAGCGTAACGATCGGCTCGTCACTAGCGGGAGGGCCGGGAGATACGCAGTATTTT,CASSVTIGSSLAGGPGDTQYF
TRBD2,TRBJ2-1,.,TRBV9,TGTGCCAGCGCCCCCAGCAGCGGGGGGGGTGAGCAGTTCTTC,CASAPSSGGGEQFF
.,TRBJ2-5,.,TRBV6-1,TGTGCCAGCAGTGCCGGGCCATTTCAAGAGACCCAGTACTTC,CASSAGPFQETQYF
TRBD2,TRBJ2-3,once,TRBV28,TGTGCCAGCAGCCCCTCCGGGGGGTACACAGATACGCAGTATTTT,CASSPSGGYTDTQYF
.,TRBJ2-4,.,TRBV5-6,TGTGCCAGCAGCTTGGCGGACGGACCGTCAGCCAAAAACATTCAGTACTTC,CASSLADGPSAKNIQYF
TRBD1,TRBJ1-1,.,TRBV11-2,TGTGCCAGCAGCTTAGTAGGCAGGGGGCGGGATACTGAAGCTTTCTTT,CASSLVGRGRDTEAFF
.,TRBJ2-7,.,TRBV2,TGTGCCCTAAAAGACTACGAGGACGAGCAGTACTTC,CALKDYEDEQYF
.,TRBJ1-2,.,TRBV25-1,TGTGCCAGCAGTGAACGGGACTTTGCGGATGGCTACACCTTC,CASSERDFADGYTF
.,TRBJ2-1,.,TRBV11-3,TGTGCCAGCAGCTTTTCCGGGGGCGATTACAATGAGCAGTTCTTC,CASSFSGGDYNEQFF
.,TRBJ2-3,.,TRBV5-4,TGTGCCAGCAGCCCAACTAGGGAACCAGATACGCAGTATTTT,CASSPTREPDTQYF
TRBD1,TRBJ2-1,.,TRBV5-8,TGTGCCAGCAGCTTAGCATTCATGGGACAGGTTTACAATGAGCAGTTCTTC,CASSLAFMGQVYNEQFF
.,TRBJ2-1,.,TRBV19,TGTGCCAGTAGTATAGGTGGATACGACTACAATGAGCAGTTCTTC,CASSIGGYDYNEQFF
.,TRBJ1-1,.,TRBV19,TGTGCCAGTAGTATAGGTGGACCGGGAGATGAAGCTTTCTTT,CASSIGGPGDEAFF
.,TRBJ1-4,.,TRBV7-3,TGTGCCAGCCGGGACGGTTATGAAAAACTGTTTTTT,CASRDGYEKLFF
.,TRBJ2-1,.,TRBV21-1,TGTGCCAGCAGCAATTGGCCTGCGGGTGTCCAGGTATTCTATGAGCAGTTCTTC,CASSNWPAGVQVFYEQFF
.,TRBJ1-2,few,TRBV27,TGTGCCAGCCGCGCCATAGTTGATAAGACGGCTGGCTACACCTTC,CASRAIVDKTAGYTF
.,TRBJ1-3,.,TRBV28,TGTGCCAGCAGTTTAAGGGGGGGAAACACCATATATTTT,CASSLRGGNTIYF
.,TRBJ1-1,few,TRBV29-1,TGCAGCGCTTCCCAGGAAACTGAAGCTTTCTTT,CSASQETEAFF
.,TRBJ2-3,.,TRBV2,TGTGCCAGCAGTCCCCAAGGAGATACGCAGTATTTT,CASSPQGDTQYF
.,TRBJ1-2,.,TRBV18,TGTGCCAGCTCACCAGACGCCACCTATGGCTACACCTTC,CASSPDATYGYTF
.,TRBJ2-5,.,TRBV5-1,TGCGCCAGCAGCTTACAGTACCAAGAGACCCAGTACTTC,CASSLQYQETQYF
.,TRBJ2-1,.,TRBV5-1,TGCGCCAGCAGCCTGGACTTCAGCTCCTACAATGAGCAGTTCTTC,CASSLDFSSYNEQFF
TRBD1,TRBJ2-1,.,TRBV18,TGTGCCAGCTCACTGATTCCGGGACAGGACTCCAATGAGCAGTTCTTC,CASSLIPGQDSNEQFF
TRBD2,TRBJ2-4,.,TRBV2,TGTGCCAGCAGTGAAGGGCCTAGCGGGAGGGCCGTACACATTCAGTACTTC,CASSEGPSGRAVHIQYF
.,TRBJ2-1,.,TRBV5-1,TGCGCCAGCAGCTTGGAGGGGATGCCCTACAATGAGCAGTTCTTC,CASSLEGMPYNEQFF
.,TRBJ1-1,.,TRBV4-1,TGCGCCAGCAGCCGTTCAACGGGGGGCATGGGGAACACTGAAGCTTTCTTT,CASSRSTGGMGNTEAFF
.,TRBJ2-7,.,TRBV10-3,TGTGCCATCAGTGAGTCTCTCGGGAGAGGTTTTTCCTACGAGCAGTACTTC,CAISESLGRGFSYEQYF
TRBD1,TRBJ2-7,.,TRBV28,TGTGCCAGCAGTACGCCCCGGGACAGGGGATACGAGCAGTACTTC,CASSTPRDRGYEQYF
TRBD1,TRBJ1-2,once,TRBV28,TGTGCCAGCAGTTTCCCCAGGGGGCGGGACTATGGCTACACCTTC,CASSFPRGRDYGYTF
.,TRBJ2-7,.,TRBV5-1,TGCGCCAGCAGCGCGGTGTCCGGGGCCAACGAGCAGTACTTC,CASSAVSGANEQYF
.,TRBJ2-7,.,TRBV5-8,TGTGCCAGCAGCTTGGAACGGCGCAGCTCCTACGAGCAGTACTTC,CASSLERRSSYEQYF
TRBD1,TRBJ2-7,.,TRBV27,TGTGCCAGCAGCGTAAGGACAGGGTTCGCCTACGAGCAGTACTTC,CASSVRTGFAYEQYF
TRBD1,TRBJ2-4,.,TRBV6-5,TGTGCCAGCAGTCAAAGGACAGGGGGCCTAGGCATTCAGTACTTC,CASSQRTGGLGIQYF
.,TRBJ2-6,.,TRBV10-1,TGCGCCAGCAGCTTGGATGTAGCAGTAAGGAGGCCCTCTGGGGCCAACGTCCTGACTTTC,CASSLDVAVRRPSGANVLTF
TRBD1,TRBJ2-4,few,TRBV2,TGTGCCAGCAGTGGCAGGACAGGGATAGACATTCAGTACTTC,CASSGRTGIDIQYF
.,TRBJ1-1,.,TRBV9,TGTGCCAGCGGGAGTAATGTAGGGTTAACTGAAGCTTTCTTT,CASGSNVGLTEAFF
.,TRBJ2-4,.,TRBV6-1,TGTGCCAGCAGTGCCCCGGCAATCTTTGGCATTCAGTACTTC,CASSAPAIFGIQYF
.,TRBJ1-4,once,TRBV28,TGTGCCAGCAGTGAGGGAAATGAAAAACTGTTTTTT,CASSEGNEKLFF
TRBD1,TRBJ1-4,.,TRBV7-2,TGTGCCAGCAGCATTGCCCAGGGGGTAACTGAAAAACTGTTTTTT,CASSIAQGVTEKLFF
TRBD1,TRBJ2-2,.,TRBV5-4,TGTGCCAGCAGCTCTTCGCCTGGACAGGACACCGGGGAGCTGTTTTTT,CASSSSPGQDTGELFF
TRBD1,TRBJ2-5,.,TRBV7-2,TGTGCCAGCAGCTTAGCGGGACAGTTAACGGAGACCCAGTACTTC,CASSLAGQLTETQYF
TRBD1,TRBJ2-7,.,TRBV7-6,TGTGCCAGCAGCTTAGAAACAGGGGGCACGTACGAGCAGTACTTC,CASSLETGGTYEQYF
TRBD2,TRBJ2-3,.,TRBV4-2,TGTGCCAGCAGCCAACGAGCGGGGACTAGCACAGATACGCAGTATTTT,CASSQRAGTSTDTQYF
.,TRBJ1-1,.,TRBV18,TGTGCCAGCTCACCTACTGAACCCAGGGGGAACACTGAAGCTTTCTTT,CASSPTEPRGNTEAFF
.,TRBJ2-3,.,TRBV5-1,TGCGCCAGCAGCGCTAGCACAGATACGCAGTATTTT,CASSASTDTQYF
.,TRBJ1-5,.,TRBV7-6,TGTGCCAGCAGCCCCATACAGGGCTTCAATCAGCCCCAGCATTTT,CASSPIQGFNQPQHF
.,TRBJ2-5,.,TRBV7-6,TGTGCCAGCAGGGCCGCCGGGGCCGTCAAAGAGACCCAGTACTTC,CASRAAGAVKETQYF
.,TRBJ1-1,.,TRBV2,TGTGCCAGCAGGCCGACAGCGGCGAGGGCGGGGACTGAAGCTTTCTTT,CASRPTAARAGTEAFF
TRBD1,TRBJ1-2,.,TRBV7-9,TGTGCCAGCAGCTTACCGACTACCGGGACAGGGCCTACCTTC,CASSLPTTGTGPTF
TRBD1,TRBJ1-5,.,TRBV19,TGTGCCAGTAGTGGGGGGACAGGGGGCAGGAATCAGCCCCAGCATTTT,CASSGGTGGRNQPQHF
TRBD1,TRBJ2-3,.,TRBV18,TGTGCCAGCTCACCAGGCCTGGGACAGGGCACAGATACGCAGTATTTT,CASSPGLGQGTDTQYF
.,TRBJ2-5,.,TRBV7-2,TGTGCCAGCAGCTTGGGCGGGAATGCGCAAGAGACCCAGTACTTC,CASSLGGNAQETQYF
TRBD2,TRBJ2-1,.,TRBV7-8,TGTGCCAGCAGCTTAGTAAGCCAGCGGGAGGGCAATGAGCAGTTCTTC,CASSLVSQREGNEQFF
.,TRBJ2-3,.,TRBV11-2,TGTGCCAGCAGCGGTGGGGGAGATACGCAGTATTTT,CASSGGGDTQYF
.,TRBJ2-5,.,TRBV29-1,TGCAGCGTACATGGACAGAGCGAGACCCAGTACTTC,CSVHGQSETQYF